The rows below give T cell receptor beta chains drawn from one sample of a study of blood T cell repertoires in COVID-19. Here immunoSEQ multiplex PCR was the method, and the copy in TCRdb shows in-frame clones only, minus some. The sample has approximately 68,000 clones, 70% to 90% seen once. What was sequenced was peripheral blood. The source of these receptors is a man between 65 and 85 years old with active or convalescent COVID-19. CDR3s include the opening cysteine and the closing phenylalanine or tryptophan.

V gene | CDR3 protein
TRBV9 | CASSKTIRTGTSGRAGGTDTQYF
TRBV5-5 | CASSLQGMKNIQYF
TRBV12-3/TRBV12-4 | CASSLGTSYEQYF
TRBV6-5 | CASSYSRDGELFF
TRBV29-1 | CSVDPSGAPGTQYF
TRBV6-2/TRBV6-3 | CASSPGGTGNTEAFF
TRBV7-9 | CASSLQENTEAFF
TRBV29-1 | CSVGSLAGTDTQYF
TRBV15 | CATSRGRGVGNEKLFF
TRBV20-1 | CSASRRAGGPDTQYF
TRBV23-1 | CASSQSAPRIDEKLFF
TRBV20-1 | CSASRLAGGSSYNEQFF
TRBV6-5 | CASSQTGAGKLFF
TRBV7-3 | CASAHGLPYEQYF
TRBV5-1 | CASSPRGDSLTSGANVLTF
TRBV28 | CASSFGGGSYEQYF
TRBV7-8 | CASSPEGGSYQPQHF
TRBV27 | CASSLSTRGLSPYGYTF
TRBV6-1 | CASSEIRQGVRVQHF
TRBV20-1 | CNSRQGTEAFF
TRBV6-5 | CASSYRGYYGYTF
TRBV28 | CASRPGQKSSNQPQHF